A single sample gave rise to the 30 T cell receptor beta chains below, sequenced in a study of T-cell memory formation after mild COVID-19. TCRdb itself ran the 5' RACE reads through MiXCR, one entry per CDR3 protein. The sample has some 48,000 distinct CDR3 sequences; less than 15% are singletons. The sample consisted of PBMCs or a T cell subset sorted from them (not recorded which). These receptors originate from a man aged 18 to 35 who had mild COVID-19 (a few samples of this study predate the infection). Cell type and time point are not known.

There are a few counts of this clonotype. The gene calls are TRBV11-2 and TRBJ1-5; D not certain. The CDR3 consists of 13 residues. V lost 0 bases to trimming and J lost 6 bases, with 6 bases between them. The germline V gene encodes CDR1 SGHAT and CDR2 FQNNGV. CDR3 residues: CASSLDYSQPQHF. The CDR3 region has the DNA TGTGCCAGCAGCTTAGATTACAGTCAGCCCCAGCATTTT.

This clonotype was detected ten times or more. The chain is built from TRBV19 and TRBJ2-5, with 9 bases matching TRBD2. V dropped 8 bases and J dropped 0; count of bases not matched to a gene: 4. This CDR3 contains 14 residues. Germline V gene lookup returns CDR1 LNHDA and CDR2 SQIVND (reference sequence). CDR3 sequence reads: CASGTSFYQETQYF. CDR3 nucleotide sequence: TGTGCCAGTGGGACTAGCTTCTACCAAGAGACCCAGTACTTC.

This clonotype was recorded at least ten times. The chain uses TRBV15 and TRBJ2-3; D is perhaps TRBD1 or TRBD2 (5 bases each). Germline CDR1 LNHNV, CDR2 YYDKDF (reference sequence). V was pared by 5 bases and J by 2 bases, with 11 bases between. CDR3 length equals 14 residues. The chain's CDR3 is CATSGWDLTDTQYF. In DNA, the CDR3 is TGTGCCACCAGCGGATGGGACCTCACAGATACGCAGTATTTT.

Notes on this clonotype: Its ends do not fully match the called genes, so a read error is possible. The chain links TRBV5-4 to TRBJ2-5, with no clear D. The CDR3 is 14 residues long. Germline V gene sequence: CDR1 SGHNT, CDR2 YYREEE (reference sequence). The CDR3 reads CASSLGDLQEAQYF. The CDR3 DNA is TGTGCCAGCAGCTTGGGAGACTTACAAGAGGCCCAGTACTTC. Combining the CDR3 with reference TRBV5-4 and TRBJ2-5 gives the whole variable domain ETGVTQSPTHLIKTRGQQVTLRCSSQSGHNTVSWYQQALGQGPQFIFQYYREEENGRGNFPPRFSGLQFPNYSSELNVNALELDDSALYLCASSLGDLQEAQYFGPGTRLLVL.

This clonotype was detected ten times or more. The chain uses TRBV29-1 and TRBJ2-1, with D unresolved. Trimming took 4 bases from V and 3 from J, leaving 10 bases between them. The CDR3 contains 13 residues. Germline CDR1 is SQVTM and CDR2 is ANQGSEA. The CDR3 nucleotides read TGCAGCGTTGGAGGAGCAGACTACAATGAGCAGTTCTTC. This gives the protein CSVGGADYNEQFF.

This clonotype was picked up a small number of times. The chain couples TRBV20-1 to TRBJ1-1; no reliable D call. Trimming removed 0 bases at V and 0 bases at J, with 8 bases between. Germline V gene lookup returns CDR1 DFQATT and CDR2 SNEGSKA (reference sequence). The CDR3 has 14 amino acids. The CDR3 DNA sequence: TGCAGTGCTAGAGATCGCCGGTTGAACACTGAAGCTTTCTTT. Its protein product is CSARDRRLNTEAFF.

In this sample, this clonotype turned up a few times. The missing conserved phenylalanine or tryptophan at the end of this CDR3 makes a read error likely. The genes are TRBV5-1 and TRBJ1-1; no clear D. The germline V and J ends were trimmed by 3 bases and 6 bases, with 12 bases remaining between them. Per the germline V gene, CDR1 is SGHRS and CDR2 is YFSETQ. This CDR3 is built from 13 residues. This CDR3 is CASSSFGVAEAFS. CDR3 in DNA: TGCGCCAGCAGCTCCTTTGGGGTGGCTGAAGCTTTCTCT.

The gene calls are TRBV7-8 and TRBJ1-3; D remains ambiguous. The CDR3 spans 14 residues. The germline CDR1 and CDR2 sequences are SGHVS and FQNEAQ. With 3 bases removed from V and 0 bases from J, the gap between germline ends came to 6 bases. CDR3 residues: CASSFRRSGNTIYF. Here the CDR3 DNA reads TGTGCCAGCAGCTTTCGGCGCTCTGGAAACACCATATATTTT.

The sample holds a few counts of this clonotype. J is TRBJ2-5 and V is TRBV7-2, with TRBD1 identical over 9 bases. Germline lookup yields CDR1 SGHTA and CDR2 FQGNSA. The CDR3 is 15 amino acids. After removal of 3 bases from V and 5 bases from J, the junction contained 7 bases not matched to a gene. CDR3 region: CASSLGTGTVETQYF. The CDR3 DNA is TGTGCCAGCAGCTTGGGGACAGGGACGGTGGAGACCCAGTACTTC.

For the CDR3, the DNA is TGTGCCAGCAGCCAGGGGCATAATCAGCCCCAGCATTTT. Translating gives CASSQGHNQPQHF. The chain couples TRBV7-2 to TRBJ1-5; D perhaps matches TRBD1 (6 bases). Germline V lookup: CDR1 SGHTA, CDR2 FQGNSA. The CDR3 covers 13 residues. V was pared by 5 bases and J by 4 bases, with 9 bases between.

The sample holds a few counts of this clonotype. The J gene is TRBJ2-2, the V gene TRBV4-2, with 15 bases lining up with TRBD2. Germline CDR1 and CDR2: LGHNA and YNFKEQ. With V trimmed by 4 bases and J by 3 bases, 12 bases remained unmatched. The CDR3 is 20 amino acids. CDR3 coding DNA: TGTGCCAGCAGCCCCCAAGGGTCTGGACTAGCGGGGGGGCACACCGGGGAGCTGTTTTTT. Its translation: CASSPQGSGLAGGHTGELFF.

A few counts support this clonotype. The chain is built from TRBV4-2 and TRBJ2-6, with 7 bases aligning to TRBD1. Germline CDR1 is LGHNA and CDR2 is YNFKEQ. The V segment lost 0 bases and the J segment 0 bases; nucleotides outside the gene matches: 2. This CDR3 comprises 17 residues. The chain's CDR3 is CASSQDRDSSGANVLTF. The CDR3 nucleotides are TGTGCCAGCAGCCAAGATCGGGACAGCTCTGGGGCCAACGTCCTGACTTTC.

CDR3 bases: TGTGCCAGCAGCCCCCGAGGAGCGGGGGGTGAGTATTTT. It encodes CASSPRGAGGEYF. This chain links TRBV11-2 with TRBJ2-3; TRBD2 aligns across 9 bases. There are 13 residues in the CDR3. Germline V lookup: CDR1 SGHAT, CDR2 FQNNGV. V shed 5 bases and J 13 bases; nucleotides not matched to a gene: 10.

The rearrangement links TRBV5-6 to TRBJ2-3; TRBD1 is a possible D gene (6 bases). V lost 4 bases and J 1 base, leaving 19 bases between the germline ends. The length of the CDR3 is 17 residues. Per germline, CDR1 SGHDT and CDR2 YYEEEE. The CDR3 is CASSTGQTYSGTDTQYF. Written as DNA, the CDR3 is TGTGCCAGCAGCACCGGACAGACCTACAGTGGCACAGATACGCAGTATTTT.

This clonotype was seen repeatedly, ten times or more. The CDR3 loop is CASSQNPGSEQYF. CDR3 bases: TGTGCCAGCAGCCAAAACCCAGGGTCCGAGCAGTACTTC. This chain uses TRBV7-7 with TRBJ2-7, with D possibly being TRBD1 (5 bases). Germline CDR1 reads SSHAT; CDR2 reads FNYEAQ (reference sequence). The ends were cut back, 5 bases at V and 6 bases at J, with 14 bases in the middle. The length of the CDR3 is 13 residues.

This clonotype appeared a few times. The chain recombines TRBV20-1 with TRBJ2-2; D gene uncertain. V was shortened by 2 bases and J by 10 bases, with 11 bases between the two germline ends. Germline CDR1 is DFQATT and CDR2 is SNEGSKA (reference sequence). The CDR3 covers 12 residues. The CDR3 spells CSARTGASELFF. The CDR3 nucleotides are TGCAGTGCTAGAACGGGCGCCTCGGAGCTGTTTTTT.

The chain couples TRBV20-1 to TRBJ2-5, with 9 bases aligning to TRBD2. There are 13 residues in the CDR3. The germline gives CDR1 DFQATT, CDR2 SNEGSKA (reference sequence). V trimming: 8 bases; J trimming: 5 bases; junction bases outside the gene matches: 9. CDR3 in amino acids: CSQLRGGGETQYF. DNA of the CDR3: TGCAGTCAACTGCGGGGGGGCGGGGAGACCCAGTACTTC.

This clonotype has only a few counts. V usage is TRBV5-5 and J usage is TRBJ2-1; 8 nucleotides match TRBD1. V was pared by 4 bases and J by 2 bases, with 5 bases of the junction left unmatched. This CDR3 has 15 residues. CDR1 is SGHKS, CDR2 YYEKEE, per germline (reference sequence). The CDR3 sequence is CASSMYRGTYNEQFF. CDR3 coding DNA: TGTGCCAGCAGCATGTACAGGGGGACCTACAATGAGCAGTTCTTC.

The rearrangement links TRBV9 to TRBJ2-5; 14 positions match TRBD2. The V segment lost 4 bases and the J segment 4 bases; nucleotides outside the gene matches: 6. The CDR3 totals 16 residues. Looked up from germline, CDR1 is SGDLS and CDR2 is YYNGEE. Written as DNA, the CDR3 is TGTGCCAGCAGCTACCGACTAGCGGGGGGGCGAGAGACCCAGTACTTC. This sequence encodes CASSYRLAGGRETQYF.

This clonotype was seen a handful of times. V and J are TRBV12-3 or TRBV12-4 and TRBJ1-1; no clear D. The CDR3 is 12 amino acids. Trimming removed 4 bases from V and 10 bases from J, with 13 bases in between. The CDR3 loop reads CASSSPDLRAFF. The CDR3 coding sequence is TGTGCCAGCAGTTCGCCGGACCTTAGAGCTTTCTTT.

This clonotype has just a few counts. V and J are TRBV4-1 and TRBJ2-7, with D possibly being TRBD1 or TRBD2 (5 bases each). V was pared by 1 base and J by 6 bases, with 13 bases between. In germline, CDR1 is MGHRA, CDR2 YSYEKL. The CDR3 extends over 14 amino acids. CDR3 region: CASSQGTQSGEQYV. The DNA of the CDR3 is TGCGCCAGCAGCCAAGGGACACAAAGCGGCGAGCAGTACGTC.

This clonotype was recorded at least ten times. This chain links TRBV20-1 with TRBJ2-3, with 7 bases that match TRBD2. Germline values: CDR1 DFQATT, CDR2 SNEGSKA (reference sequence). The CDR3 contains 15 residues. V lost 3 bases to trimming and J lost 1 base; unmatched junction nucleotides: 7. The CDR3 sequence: CSARFGGGGTDTQYF. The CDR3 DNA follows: TGCAGTGCTAGGTTCGGCGGGGGAGGCACAGATACGCAGTATTTT.

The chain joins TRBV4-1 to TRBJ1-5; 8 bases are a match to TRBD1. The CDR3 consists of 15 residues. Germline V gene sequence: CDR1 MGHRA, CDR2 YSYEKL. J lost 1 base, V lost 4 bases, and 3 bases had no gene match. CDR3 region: CASSPQGASNQPQHF. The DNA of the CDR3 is TGCGCCAGCAGCCCCCAGGGGGCGAGCAATCAGCCCCAGCATTTT.

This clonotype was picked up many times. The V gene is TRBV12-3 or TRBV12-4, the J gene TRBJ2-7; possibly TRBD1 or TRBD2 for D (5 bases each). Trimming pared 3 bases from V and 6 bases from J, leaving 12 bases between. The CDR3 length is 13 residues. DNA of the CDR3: TGTGCCAGCAGTTTCCAGGGACCGGGCGAGCAGTACTTC. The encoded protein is CASSFQGPGEQYF.

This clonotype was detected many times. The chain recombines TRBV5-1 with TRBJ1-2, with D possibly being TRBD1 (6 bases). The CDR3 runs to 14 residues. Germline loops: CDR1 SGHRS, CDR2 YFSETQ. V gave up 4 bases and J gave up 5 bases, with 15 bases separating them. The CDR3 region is CASSALDSSYGYTF. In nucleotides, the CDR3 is TGCGCCAGCAGCGCCTTGGACAGCTCATATGGCTACACCTTC.

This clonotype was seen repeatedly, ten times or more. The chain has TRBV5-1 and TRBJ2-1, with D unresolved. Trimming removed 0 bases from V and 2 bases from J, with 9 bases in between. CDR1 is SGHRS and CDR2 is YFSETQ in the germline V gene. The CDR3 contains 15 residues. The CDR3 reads CASSLGSSPYNEQFF. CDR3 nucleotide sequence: TGCGCCAGCAGCTTGGGATCTAGTCCCTACAATGAGCAGTTCTTC. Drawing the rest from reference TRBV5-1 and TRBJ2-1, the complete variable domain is KAGVTQTPRYLIKTRGQQVTLSCSPISGHRSVSWYQQTPGQGLQFLFEYFSETQRNKGNFPGRFSGRQFSNSRSEMNVSTLELGDSALYLCASSLGSSPYNEQFFGPGTRLTVL.

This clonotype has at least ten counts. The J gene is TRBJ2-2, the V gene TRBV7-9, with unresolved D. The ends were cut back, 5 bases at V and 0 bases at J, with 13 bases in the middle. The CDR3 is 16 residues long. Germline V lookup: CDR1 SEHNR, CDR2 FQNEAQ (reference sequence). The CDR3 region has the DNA TGTGCCAGCAGCCCTCGCGACGGTGCGAACACCGGGGAGCTGTTTTTT. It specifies CASSPRDGANTGELFF.

In DNA, the CDR3 is TGTGCCAGCAGCTTACAGGGGTTCTATGGCTACACCTTC. Translation: CASSLQGFYGYTF. The rearrangement joins TRBV5-5 to TRBJ1-2, with TRBD1 identical over 7 bases. The CDR3 loop spans 13 amino acids. V trimming: 2 bases; J trimming: 4 bases; junction bases outside the gene matches: 2. CDR1 SGHKS and CDR2 YYEKEE come from the germline V gene (reference sequence).

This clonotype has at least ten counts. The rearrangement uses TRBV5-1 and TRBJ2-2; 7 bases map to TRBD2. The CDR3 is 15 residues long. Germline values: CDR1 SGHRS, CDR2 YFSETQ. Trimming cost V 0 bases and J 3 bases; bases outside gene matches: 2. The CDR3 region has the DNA TGCGCCAGCAGCTTGGGACTAGCCTACACCGGGGAGCTGTTTTTT. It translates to CASSLGLAYTGELFF.

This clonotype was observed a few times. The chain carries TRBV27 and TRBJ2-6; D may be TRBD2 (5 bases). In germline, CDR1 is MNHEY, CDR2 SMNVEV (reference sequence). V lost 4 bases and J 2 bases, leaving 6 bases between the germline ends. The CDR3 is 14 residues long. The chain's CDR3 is CASSSGAGANVLTF. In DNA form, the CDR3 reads TGTGCCAGCAGTTCCGGGGCTGGGGCCAACGTCCTGACTTTC.